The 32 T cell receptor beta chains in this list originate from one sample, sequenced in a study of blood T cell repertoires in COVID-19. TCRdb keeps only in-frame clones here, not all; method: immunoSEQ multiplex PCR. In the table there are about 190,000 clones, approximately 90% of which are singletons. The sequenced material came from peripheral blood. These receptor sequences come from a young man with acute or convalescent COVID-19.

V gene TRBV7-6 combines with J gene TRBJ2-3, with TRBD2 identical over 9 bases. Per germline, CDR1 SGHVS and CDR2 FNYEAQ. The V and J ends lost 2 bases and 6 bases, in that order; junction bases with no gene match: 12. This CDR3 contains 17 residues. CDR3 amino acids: CASSLSSAGGFADTQYF. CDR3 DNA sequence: TGTGCCAGCAGCTTATCAAGTGCGGGGGGGTTCGCGGATACGCAGTATTTT.

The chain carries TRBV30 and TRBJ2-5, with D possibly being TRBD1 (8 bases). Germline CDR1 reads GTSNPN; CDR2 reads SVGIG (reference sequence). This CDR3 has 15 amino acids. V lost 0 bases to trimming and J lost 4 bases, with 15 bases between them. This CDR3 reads CAWSVGHRGGETQYF. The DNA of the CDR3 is TGTGCCTGGAGTGTAGGACACAGGGGGGGAGAGACCCAGTACTTC.

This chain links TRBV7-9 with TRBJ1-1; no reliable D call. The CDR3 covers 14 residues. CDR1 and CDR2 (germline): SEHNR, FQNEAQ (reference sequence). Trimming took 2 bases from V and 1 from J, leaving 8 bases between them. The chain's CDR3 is CASSLTQSNTEAFF. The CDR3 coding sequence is TGTGCCAGCAGCTTAACACAGTCGAACACTGAAGCTTTCTTT.

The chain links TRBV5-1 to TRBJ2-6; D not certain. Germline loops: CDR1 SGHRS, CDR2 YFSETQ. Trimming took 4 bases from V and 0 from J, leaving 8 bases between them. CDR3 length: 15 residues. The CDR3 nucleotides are TGCGCCAGCAGCCTCCTTTCCTCTGGGGCCAACGTCCTGACTTTC. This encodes CASSLLSSGANVLTF.

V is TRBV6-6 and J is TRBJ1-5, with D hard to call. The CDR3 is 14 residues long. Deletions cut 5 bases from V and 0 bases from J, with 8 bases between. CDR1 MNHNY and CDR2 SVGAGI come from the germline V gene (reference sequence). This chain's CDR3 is CASSNRISNQPQHF. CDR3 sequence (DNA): TGTGCCAGCAGTAACAGAATTAGCAATCAGCCCCAGCATTTT.

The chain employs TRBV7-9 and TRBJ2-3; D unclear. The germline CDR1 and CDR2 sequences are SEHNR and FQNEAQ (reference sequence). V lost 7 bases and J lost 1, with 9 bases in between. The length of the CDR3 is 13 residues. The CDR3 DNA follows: TGTGCCAGCACCCCCTATCGCACAGATACGCAGTATTTT. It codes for CASTPYRTDTQYF.

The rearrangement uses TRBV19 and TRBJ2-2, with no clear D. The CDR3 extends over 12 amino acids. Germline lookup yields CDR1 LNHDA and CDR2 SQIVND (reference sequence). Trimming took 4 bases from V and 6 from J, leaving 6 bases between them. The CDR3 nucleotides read TGTGCCAGTAGTACAGTGGCCGGGGAGCTGTTTTTT. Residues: CASSTVAGELFF.

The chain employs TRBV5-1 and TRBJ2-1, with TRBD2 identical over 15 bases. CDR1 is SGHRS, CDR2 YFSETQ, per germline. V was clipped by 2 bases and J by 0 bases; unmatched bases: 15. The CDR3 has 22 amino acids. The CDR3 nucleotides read TGCGCCAGCAGCTTTCGGACTAGCGGGAGGGCCGTGTGGCCCAGCTCCTACAATGAGCAGTTCTTC. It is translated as CASSFRTSGRAVWPSSYNEQFF.

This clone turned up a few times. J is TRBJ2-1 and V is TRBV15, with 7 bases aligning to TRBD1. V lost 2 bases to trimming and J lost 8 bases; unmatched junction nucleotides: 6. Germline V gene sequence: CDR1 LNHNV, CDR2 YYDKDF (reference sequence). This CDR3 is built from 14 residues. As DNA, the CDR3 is TGTGCCACCAGCAGAAAAACAGGGGTCGATGAGCAGTTCTTC. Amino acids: CATSRKTGVDEQFF. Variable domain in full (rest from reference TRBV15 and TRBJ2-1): DAMVIQNPRYQVTQFGKPVTLSCSQTLNHNVMYWYQQKSSQAPKLLFHYYDKDFNNEADTPDNFQSRRPNTSFCFLDIRSPGLGDTAMYLCATSRKTGVDEQFFGPGTRLTVL.

CDR3 in amino acids: CASSPSSRGDTEAFF. DNA for the CDR3: TGTGCCAGCTCACCAAGTTCCAGGGGAGACACTGAAGCTTTCTTT. This rearrangement joins TRBV18 to TRBJ1-1; the D gene is possibly TRBD1 (6 bases). With 2 bases removed from V and 3 bases from J, the gap between germline ends came to 13 bases. There are 15 residues in the CDR3. The germline CDR1 and CDR2 sequences are KGHSH and LQKENI.

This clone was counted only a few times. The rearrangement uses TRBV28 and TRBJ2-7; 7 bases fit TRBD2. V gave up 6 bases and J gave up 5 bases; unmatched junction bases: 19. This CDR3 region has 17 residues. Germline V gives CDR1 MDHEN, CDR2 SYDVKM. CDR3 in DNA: TGTGCCAGCAGCAGCCGGGACTACTTTTCTATCCCCAACGAGCAGTACTTC. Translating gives CASSSRDYFSIPNEQYF.

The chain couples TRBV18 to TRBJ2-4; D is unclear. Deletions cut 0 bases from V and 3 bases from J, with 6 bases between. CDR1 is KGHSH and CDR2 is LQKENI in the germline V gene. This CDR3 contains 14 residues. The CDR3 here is CASSPPSLKNIQYF. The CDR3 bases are TGTGCCAGCTCACCACCCAGTCTCAAAAACATTCAGTACTTC.

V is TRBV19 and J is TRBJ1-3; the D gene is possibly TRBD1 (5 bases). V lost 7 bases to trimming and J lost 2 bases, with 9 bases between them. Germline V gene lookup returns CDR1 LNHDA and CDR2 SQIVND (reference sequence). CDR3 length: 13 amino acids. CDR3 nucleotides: TGTGCCAGTACCAGGGTGGCTGGAAACACCATATATTTT. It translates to CASTRVAGNTIYF. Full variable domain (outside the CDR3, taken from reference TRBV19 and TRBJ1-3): DGGITQSPKYLFRKEGQNVTLSCEQNLNHDAMYWYRQDPGQGLRLIYYSQIVNDFQKGDIAEGYSVSREKKESFPLTVTSAQKNPTAFYLCASTRVAGNTIYFGEGSWLTVV.

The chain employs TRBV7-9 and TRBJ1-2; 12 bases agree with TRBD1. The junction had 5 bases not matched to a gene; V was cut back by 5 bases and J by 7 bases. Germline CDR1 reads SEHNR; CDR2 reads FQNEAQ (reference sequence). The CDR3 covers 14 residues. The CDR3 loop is CASSQGQGALGYTF. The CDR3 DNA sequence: TGTGCCAGCAGCCAGGGACAGGGGGCGCTTGGCTACACCTTC.

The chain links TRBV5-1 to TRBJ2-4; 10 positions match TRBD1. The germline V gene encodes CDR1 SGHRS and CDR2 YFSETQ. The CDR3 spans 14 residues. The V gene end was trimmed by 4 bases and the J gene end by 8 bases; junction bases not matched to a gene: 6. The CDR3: CASSGSGTGDIQYF. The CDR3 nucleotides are TGCGCCAGCAGCGGGTCCGGGACAGGGGACATTCAGTACTTC.

This CDR3 reads CASSVPGTGGAFYGYTF. The CDR3 DNA sequence: TGTGCCAGCAGCGTGCCTGGGACAGGGGGCGCCTTCTATGGCTACACCTTC. The chain combines TRBV28 with TRBJ1-2; 12 bases fit TRBD1. This CDR3 has 17 amino acids. Trimming took 6 bases from V and 4 from J; bases not matched to a gene: 12. In germline, CDR1 is MDHEN, CDR2 SYDVKM.

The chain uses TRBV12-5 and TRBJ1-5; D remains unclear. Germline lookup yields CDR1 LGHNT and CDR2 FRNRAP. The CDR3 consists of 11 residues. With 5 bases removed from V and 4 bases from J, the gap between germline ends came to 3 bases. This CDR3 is CASGLNQPQHF. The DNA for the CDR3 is TGTGCTAGTGGTCTAAATCAGCCCCAGCATTTT.

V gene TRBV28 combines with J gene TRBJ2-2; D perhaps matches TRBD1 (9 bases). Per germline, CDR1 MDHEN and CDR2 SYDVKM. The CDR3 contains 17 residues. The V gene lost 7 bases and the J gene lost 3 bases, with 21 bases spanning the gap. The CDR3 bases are TGTGCCAGCACCAAAGCGGGGGACAGGGTAGACACCGGGGAGCTGTTTTTT. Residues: CASTKAGDRVDTGELFF.

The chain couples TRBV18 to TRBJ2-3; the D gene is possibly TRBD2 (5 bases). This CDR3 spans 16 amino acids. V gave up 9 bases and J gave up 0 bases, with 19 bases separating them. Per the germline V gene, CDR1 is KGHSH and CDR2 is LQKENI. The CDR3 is CASSNQRGSSTDTQYF. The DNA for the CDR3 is TGTGCCAGTTCCAATCAACGGGGATCTAGCACAGATACGCAGTATTTT.

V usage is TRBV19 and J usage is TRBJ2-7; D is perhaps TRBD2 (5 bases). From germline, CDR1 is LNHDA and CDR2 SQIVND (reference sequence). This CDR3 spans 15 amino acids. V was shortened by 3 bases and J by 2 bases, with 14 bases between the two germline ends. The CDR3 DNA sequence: TGTGCCAGTAGTATTCAAGGCGGGTACGCCTACGAGCAGTACTTC. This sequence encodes CASSIQGGYAYEQYF.

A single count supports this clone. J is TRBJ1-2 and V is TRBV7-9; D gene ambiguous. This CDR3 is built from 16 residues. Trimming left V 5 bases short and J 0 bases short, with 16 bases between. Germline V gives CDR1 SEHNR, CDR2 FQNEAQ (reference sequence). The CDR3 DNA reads TGTGCCAGCAGCCGGGGTATTGCCGGAGCTAACTATGGCTACACCTTC. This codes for CASSRGIAGANYGYTF.

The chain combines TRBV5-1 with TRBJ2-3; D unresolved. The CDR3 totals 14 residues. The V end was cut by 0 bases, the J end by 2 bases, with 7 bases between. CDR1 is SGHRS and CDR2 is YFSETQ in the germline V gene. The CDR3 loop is CASSLGDFTDTQYF. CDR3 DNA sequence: TGCGCCAGCAGCTTGGGTGACTTCACAGATACGCAGTATTTT.

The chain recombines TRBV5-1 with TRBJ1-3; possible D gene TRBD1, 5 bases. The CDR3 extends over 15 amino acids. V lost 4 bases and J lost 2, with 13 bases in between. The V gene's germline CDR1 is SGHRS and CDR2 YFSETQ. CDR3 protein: CASSPGSEAGNTIYF. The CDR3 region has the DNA TGCGCCAGCAGCCCAGGGTCGGAAGCTGGAAACACCATATATTTT.

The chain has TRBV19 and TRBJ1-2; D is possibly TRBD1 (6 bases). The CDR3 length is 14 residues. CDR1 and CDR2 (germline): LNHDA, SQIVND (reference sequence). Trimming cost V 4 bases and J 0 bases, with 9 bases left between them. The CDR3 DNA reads TGTGCCAGTAGTACGGACAGATCTAACTATGGCTACACCTTC. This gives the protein CASSTDRSNYGYTF.

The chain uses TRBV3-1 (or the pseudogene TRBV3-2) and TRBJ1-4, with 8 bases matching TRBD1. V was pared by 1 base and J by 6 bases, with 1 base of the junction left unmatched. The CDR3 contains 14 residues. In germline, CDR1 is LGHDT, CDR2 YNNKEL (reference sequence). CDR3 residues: CASSQGTGYEKLFF. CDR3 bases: TGTGCCAGCAGCCAAGGGACAGGGTATGAAAAACTGTTTTTT.

CDR3 DNA: TGTGCCAGCAGCTCTTTAGTGGGGCCCCAGTACTTC. Amino acid sequence: CASSSLVGPQYF. This chain links TRBV7-9 with TRBJ2-5; a weak D match, TRBD1 (5 bases). The V end lost 4 bases, the J end lost 9 bases, and 12 bases lay between the germline ends. Per germline, CDR1 SEHNR and CDR2 FQNEAQ (reference sequence). The CDR3 contains 12 residues.

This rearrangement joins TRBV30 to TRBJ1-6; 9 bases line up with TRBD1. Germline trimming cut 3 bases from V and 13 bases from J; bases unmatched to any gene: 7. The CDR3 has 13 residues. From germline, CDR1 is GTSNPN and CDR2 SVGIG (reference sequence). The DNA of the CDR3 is TGTGCCTGGAGCCGGACAGGGGTCTCCCCCCTCCACTTT. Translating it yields CAWSRTGVSPLHF.

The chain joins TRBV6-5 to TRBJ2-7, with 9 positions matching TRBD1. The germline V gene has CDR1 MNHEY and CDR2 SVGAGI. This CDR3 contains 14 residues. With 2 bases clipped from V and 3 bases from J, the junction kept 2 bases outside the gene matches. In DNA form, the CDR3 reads TGTGCCAGCAGTTACGGGACAGGGAACTACGAGCAGTACTTC. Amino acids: CASSYGTGNYEQYF.

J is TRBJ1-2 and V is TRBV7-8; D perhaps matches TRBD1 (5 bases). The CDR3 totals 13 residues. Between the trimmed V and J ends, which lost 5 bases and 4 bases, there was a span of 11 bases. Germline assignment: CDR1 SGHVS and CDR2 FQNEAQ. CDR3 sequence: CASSPDRTYGYTF. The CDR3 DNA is TGTGCCAGCAGCCCCGACAGAACCTATGGCTACACCTTC.

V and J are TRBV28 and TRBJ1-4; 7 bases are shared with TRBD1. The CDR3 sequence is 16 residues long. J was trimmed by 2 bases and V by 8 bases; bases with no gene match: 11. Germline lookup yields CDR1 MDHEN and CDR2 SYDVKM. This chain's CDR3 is CASRAGTAWTNEKLFF. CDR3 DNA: TGTGCCAGCCGGGCCGGGACAGCCTGGACTAATGAAAAACTGTTTTTT.

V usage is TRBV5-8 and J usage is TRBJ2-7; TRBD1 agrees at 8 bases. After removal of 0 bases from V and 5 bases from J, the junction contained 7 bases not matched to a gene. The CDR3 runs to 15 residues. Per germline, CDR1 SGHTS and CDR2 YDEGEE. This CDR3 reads CASSLAPGGIDEQYF. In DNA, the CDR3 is TGTGCCAGCAGCTTGGCCCCAGGGGGCATCGACGAGCAGTACTTC.

Here the CDR3 reads CASSLANLAGGLETQYF. The DNA for the CDR3 is TGTGCCAGCAGCTTGGCCAACCTAGCGGGAGGGCTGGAGACCCAGTACTTC. The chain uses TRBV5-6 and TRBJ2-5; 12 bases line up with TRBD2. Germline trimming cut 0 bases from V and 5 bases from J; bases unmatched to any gene: 8. This CDR3 has 17 residues. Germline V CDR1 and CDR2: SGHDT, YYEEEE.